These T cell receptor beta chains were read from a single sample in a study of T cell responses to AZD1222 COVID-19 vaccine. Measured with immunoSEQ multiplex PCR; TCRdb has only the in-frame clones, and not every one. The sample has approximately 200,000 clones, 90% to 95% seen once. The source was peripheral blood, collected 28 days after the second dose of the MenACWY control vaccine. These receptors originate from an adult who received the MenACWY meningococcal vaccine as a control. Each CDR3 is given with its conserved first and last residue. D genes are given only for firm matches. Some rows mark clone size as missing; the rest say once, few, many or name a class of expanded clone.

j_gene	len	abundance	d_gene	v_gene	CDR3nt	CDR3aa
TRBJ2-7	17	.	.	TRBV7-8	TGTGCCAGCAGCTCCACGCCACCGGGGGAATATTCCTACGAGCAGTACTTC	CASSSTPPGEYSYEQYF
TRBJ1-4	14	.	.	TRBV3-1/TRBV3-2	TGTGCCAGCAGCCAATCGGTGGGGGGGGAAAAACTGTTTTTT	CASSQSVGGEKLFF
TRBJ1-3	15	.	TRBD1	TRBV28	TGTGCCAGCTACAACAGGGGAGGATCTGGAAACACCATATATTTT	CASYNRGGSGNTIYF
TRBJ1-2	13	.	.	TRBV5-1	TGCGCCAGCAGCTTGGCCGGTAGTTATGGCTACACCTTC	CASSLAGSYGYTF
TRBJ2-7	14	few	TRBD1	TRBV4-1	TGCGCCAGCAGCCCGGTCGACAGGGTAGGCGAGCAGTACTTC	CASSPVDRVGEQYF
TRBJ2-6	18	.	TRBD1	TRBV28	TGTGCCAGCAGTTTTCCCACACAGGGGGCGGGAGGGGCCAACGTCCTGACTTTC	CASSFPTQGAGGANVLTF
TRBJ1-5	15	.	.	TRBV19	TGTGCCAGTAGTATAGGACGAACAGGGATTCAGCCCCAGCATTTT	CASSIGRTGIQPQHF
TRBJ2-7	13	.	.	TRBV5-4	TGTGCCAGCAGCTCTGGACAGAACTACGAGCAGTACTTC	CASSSGQNYEQYF
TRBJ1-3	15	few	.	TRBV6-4	TGTGCCAGCAGCCCTGGGGTGGGCCCTGGAAACACCATATATTTT	CASSPGVGPGNTIYF
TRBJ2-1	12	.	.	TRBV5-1	TGCGCCAGCAGCTTGGGAGGGAATGAGCAGTTCTTC	CASSLGGNEQFF
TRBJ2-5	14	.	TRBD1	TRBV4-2	TGTGCCAGCAGCCAAGGGACAGGGGAAGAGACCCAGTACTTC	CASSQGTGEETQYF
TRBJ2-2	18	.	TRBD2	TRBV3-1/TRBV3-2	TGTGCCAGCAGCCAAGAAAGACTAGCGGGAGTGGACACCGGGGAGCTGTTTTTT	CASSQERLAGVDTGELFF
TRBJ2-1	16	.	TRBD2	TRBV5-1	TGCGCCAGCAGCGGGGGCCTAGCGGGAGCGGGCAATGAGCAGTTCTTC	CASSGGLAGAGNEQFF
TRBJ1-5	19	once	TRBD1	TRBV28	TGTGCCAGCAGTTCTCGAATGGGCAGGGGGTTCTATAGCAATCAGCCCCAGCATTTT	CASSSRMGRGFYSNQPQHF
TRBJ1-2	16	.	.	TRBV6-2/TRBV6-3	TGTGCCAGCAGCCCTAAACCGGGACACCCTAACTATGGCTACACCTTC	CASSPKPGHPNYGYTF
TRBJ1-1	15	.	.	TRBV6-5	TGTGCCAGCAGTTTTCGACGGACGGTGAACACTGAAGCTTTCTTT	CASSFRRTVNTEAFF
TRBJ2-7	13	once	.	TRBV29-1	TGCAGCGTTGCCCTGGGGGCCTTTAACGAGCAGTACTTC	CSVALGAFNEQYF
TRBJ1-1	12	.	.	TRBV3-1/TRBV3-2	TGTGCCAGCAGTCGGGGGCCCACTGAAGCTTTCTTT	CASSRGPTEAFF
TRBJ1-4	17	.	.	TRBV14	TGTGCCAGCAGCCGGCGGGACACGGAAACAACTAATGAAAAACTGTTTTTT	CASSRRDTETTNEKLFF
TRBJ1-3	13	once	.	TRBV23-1	TGCGCCAGCCCGTTGGGCTCTGGAAACACCATATATTTT	CASPLGSGNTIYF
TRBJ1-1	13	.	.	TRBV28	TGTGCCAGCAGTTTTGGGAAGAACACTGAAGCTTTCTTT	CASSFGKNTEAFF
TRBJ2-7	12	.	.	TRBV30	TGTGCCTGGAGGGGACGGTCCTACGAGCAGTACTTC	CAWRGRSYEQYF
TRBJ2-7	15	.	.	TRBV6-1	TGTGCCAGCAGTGATGGGGGGAGCGGGTCCTACGAGCAGTACTTC	CASSDGGSGSYEQYF
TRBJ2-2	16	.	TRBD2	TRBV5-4	TGTGCCAGCAGCCCTAGCGGGGGTCTGAACACCGGGGAGCTGTTTTTT	CASSPSGGLNTGELFF
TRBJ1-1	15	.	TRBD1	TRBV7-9	TGTGCCAGCAGCTCCCGAGGGGGCGCGGATTCTGAAGCTTTCTTT	CASSSRGGADSEAFF
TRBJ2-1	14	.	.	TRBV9	TGTGCCAGCAGCGGGATTCTCGGGTACAATGAGCAGTTCTTC	CASSGILGYNEQFF
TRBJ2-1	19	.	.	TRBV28	TGTGCCAGCAGTTCACCTGACGAATTGAGGCAGCCTTCCTACAATGAGCAGTTCTTC	CASSSPDELRQPSYNEQFF
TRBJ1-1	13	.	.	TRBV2	TGTGCCTGGGGGGTGGACAGAAACACTGAAGCTTTCTTT	CAWGVDRNTEAFF
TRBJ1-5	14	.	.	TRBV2	TGTGCCAGCAGCAGCGGGGAGGGCTATCAGCCCCAGCATTTT	CASSSGEGYQPQHF
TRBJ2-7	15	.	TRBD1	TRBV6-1	TGTGCCAGCAGTTCCGGACAGGGAAACTCCTACGAGCAGTACTTC	CASSSGQGNSYEQYF
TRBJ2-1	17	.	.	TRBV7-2	TGTGCCAGCAGCTTAGTCGGGGCCACATACTCCTACAATGAGCAGTTCTTC	CASSLVGATYSYNEQFF
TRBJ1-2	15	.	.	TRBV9	TGTGCCAGCAGCGAGGGGGGAGTCGGGACATATGGCTACACCTTC	CASSEGGVGTYGYTF
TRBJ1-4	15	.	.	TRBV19	TGTGCCAGTAGTGACCGTTCGAGGGTAGAGAAAAAACTGTTTTTT	CASSDRSRVEKKLFF
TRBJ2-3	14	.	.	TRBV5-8	TGTGCCAGCAGCTTTGACCAGGCGACAGATACGCAGTATTTT	CASSFDQATDTQYF
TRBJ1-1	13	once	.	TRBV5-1	TGCGCCAGCAGGGCCTCAGGGAACACTGAAGCTTTCTTT	CASRASGNTEAFF
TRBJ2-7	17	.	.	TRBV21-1	TGTGCCAGCAGCAAAGGGGGGGAGCTAGCGGGAGGCTACGAGCAGTACTTC	CASSKGGELAGGYEQYF